This T cell receptor beta chain was obtained from a study of blood T cell repertoires in COVID-19. Overall study: Acute and convalescent COVID-19 specimens originated in the United States, Italy and Spain. Sample material is recorded as cDNA or gDNA derived from T cells, B-cell-depleted T cells, or PBMCs.

Original analysis: Estimation of nucleated cell counts was performed using reference gene primer amplification. The assay was immunoSEQ multiplex PCR, and TCRdb's table has in-frame clones only and misses some. That table is the source of V, J and clone size, and D and trimming were worked out from the DNA. The sample lists fewer than 180,000 clones, roughly 84% seen once, with about 2% in the top ten. The CDR3 runs to 15 residues. Between the trimmed V and J ends, which lost 11 bases and 0 bases, there was a span of 14 bases. Germline assignment: CDR1 MDHEN and CDR2 SYDVKM. This rearrangement joins TRBV28 to TRBJ1-6; the D gene is possibly TRBD1 (5 bases). The receptor's source is an older man with acute or convalescent COVID-19. The source material was peripheral blood. Here the CDR3 reads CAGGAPSSYNSPLHF. In DNA, the CDR3 is TGTGCCGGCGGGGCCCCGAGCTCCTATAATTCACCCCTCCACTTT.